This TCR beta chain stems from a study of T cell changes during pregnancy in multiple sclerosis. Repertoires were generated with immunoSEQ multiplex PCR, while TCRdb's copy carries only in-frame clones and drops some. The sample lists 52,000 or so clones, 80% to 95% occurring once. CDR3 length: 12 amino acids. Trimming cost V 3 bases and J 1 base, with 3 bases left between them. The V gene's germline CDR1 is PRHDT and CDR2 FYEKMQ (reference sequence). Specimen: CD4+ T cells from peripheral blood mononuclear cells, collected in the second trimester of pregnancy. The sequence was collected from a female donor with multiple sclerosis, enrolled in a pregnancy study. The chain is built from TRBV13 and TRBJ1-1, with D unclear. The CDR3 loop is CASSLANTEAFF. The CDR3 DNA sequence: TGTGCCAGCAGCTTGGCGAACACTGAAGCTTTCTTT.